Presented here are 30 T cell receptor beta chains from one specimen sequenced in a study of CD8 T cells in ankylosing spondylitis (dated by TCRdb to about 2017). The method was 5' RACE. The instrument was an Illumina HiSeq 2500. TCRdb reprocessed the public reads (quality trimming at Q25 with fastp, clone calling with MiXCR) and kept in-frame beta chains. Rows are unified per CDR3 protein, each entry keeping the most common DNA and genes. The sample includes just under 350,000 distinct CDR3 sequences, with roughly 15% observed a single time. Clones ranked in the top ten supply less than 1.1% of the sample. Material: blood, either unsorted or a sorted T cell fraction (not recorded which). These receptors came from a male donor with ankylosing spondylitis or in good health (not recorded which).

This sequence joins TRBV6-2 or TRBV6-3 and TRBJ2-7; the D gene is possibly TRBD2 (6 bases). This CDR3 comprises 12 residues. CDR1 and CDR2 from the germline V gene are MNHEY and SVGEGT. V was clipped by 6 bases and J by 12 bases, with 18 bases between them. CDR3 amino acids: CASRPLGLRAYF. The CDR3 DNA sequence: TGTGCCAGCAGACCCTTGGGACTGCGCGCGTACTTC.

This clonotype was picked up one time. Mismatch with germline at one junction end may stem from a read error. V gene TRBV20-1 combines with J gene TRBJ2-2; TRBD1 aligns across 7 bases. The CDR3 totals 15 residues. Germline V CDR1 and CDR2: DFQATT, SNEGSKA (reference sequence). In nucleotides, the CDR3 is TGCTGTGCTAGAGGTGGGACAGCCCAGGGACGGGAGCTGTTTTTT. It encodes CCARGGTAQGRELFF.

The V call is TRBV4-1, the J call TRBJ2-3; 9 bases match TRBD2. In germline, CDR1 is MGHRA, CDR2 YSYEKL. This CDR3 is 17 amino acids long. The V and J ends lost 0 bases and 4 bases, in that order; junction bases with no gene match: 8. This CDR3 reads CASSQDGAGGPADTQYF. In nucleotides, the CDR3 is TGCGCCAGCAGCCAAGACGGGGCGGGAGGGCCGGCAGATACGCAGTATTTT.

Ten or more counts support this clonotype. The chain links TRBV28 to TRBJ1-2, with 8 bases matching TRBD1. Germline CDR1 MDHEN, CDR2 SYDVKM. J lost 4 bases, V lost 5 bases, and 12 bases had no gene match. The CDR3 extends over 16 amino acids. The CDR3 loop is CASSAESQGALYGYTF. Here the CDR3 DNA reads TGTGCCAGCAGTGCTGAATCGCAGGGGGCCCTCTATGGCTACACCTTC.

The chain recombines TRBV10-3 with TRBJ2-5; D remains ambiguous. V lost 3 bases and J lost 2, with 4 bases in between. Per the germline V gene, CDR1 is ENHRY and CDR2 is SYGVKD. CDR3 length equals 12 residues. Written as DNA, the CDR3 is TGTGCCATCAGTGATAGGCAAGAGACCCAGTACTTC. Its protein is CAISDRQETQYF.

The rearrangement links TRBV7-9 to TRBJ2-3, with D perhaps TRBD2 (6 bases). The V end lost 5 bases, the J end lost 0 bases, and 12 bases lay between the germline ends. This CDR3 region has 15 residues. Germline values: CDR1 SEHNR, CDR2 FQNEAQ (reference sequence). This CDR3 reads CASSRPSGSTDTQYF. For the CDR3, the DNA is TGTGCCAGCAGCCGCCCAAGCGGGAGCACAGATACGCAGTATTTT.

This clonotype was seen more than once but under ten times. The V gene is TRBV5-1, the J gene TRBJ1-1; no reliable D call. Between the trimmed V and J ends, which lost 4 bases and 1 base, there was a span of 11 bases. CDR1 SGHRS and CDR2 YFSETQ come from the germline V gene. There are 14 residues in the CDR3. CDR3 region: CASSPSRSNTEAFF. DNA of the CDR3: TGCGCCAGCAGCCCCAGCAGGTCGAACACTGAAGCTTTCTTT. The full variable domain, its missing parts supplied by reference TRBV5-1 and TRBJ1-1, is KAGVTQTPRYLIKTRGQQVTLSCSPISGHRSVSWYQQTPGQGLQFLFEYFSETQRNKGNFPGRFSGRQFSNSRSEMNVSTLELGDSALYLCASSPSRSNTEAFFGQGTRLTVV.

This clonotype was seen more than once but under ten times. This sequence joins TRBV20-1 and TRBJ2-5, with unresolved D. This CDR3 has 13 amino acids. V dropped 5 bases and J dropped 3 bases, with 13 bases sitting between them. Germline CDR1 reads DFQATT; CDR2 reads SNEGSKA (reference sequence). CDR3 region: CSASPGSKETQYF. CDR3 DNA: TGCAGTGCTTCCCCCGGCTCAAAAGAGACCCAGTACTTC.

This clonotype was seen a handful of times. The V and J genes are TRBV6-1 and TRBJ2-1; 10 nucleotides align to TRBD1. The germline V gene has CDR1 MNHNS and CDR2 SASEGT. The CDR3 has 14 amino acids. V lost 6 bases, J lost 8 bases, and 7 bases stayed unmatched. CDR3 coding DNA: TGTGCCAGCAGAATCCGGGACAGGGGCGATGAGCAGTTCTTC. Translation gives CASRIRDRGDEQFF.

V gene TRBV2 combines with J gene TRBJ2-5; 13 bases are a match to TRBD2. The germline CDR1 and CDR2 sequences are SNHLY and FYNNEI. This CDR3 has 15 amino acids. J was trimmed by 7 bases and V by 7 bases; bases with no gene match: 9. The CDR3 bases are TGTGCCAGCACCTCGACTAGCGGGGGGCTCGGGACCCAGTACTTC. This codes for CASTSTSGGLGTQYF.

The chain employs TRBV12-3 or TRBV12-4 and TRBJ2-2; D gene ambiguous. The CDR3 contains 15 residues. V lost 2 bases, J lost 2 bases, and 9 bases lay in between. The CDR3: CASSLMWANTGELFF. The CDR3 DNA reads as TGTGCCAGCAGTTTAATGTGGGCCAACACCGGGGAGCTGTTTTTT.

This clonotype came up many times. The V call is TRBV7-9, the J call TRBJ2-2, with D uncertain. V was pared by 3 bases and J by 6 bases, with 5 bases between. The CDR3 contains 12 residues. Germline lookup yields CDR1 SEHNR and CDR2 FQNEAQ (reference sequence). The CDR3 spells CASSFSAGELFF. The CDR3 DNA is TGTGCCAGCAGCTTCAGCGCCGGGGAGCTGTTTTTT.

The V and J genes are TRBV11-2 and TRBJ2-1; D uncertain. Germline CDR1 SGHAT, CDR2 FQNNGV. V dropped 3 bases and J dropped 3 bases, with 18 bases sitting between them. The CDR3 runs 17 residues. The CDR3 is CASSLGKDALLYNEQFF. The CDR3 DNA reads TGTGCCAGCAGCTTGGGCAAGGATGCCCTTCTCTACAATGAGCAGTTCTTC.

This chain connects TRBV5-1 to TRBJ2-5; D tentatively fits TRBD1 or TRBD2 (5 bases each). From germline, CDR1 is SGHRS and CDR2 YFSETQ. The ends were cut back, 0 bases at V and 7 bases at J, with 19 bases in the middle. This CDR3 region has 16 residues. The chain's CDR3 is CASSLAPRGGGVTQYF. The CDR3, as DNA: TGCGCCAGCAGCTTGGCACCACGCGGTGGGGGAGTGACCCAGTACTTC.

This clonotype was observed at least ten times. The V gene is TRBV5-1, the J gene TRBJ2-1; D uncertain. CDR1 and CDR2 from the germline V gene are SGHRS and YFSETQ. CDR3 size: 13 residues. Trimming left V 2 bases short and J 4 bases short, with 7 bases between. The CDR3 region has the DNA TGCGCCAGCAGCTTAGACGGATACAATGAGCAGTTCTTC. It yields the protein CASSLDGYNEQFF.

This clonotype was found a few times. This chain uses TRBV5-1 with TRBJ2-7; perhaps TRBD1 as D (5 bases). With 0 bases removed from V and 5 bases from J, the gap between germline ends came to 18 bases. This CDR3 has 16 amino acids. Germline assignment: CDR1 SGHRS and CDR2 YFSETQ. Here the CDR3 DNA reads TGCGCCAGCAGCTTGGAAGGGGCAGGGCGTGCACACGAGCAGTACTTC. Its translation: CASSLEGAGRAHEQYF.

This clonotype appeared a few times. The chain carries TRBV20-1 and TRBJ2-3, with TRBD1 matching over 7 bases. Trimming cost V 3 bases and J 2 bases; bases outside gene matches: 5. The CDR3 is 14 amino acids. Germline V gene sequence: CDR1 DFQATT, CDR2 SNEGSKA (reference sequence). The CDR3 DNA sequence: TGCAGTGCTAGGGGGGACAGACTCACAGATACGCAGTATTTT. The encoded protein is CSARGDRLTDTQYF.

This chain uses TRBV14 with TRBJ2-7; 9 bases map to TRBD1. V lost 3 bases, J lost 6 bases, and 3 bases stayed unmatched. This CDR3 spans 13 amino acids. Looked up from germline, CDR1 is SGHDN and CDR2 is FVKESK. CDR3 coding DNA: TGTGCCAGCAGCCAGAAGACAGGGGGCGAGCAGTACTTC. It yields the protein CASSQKTGGEQYF.

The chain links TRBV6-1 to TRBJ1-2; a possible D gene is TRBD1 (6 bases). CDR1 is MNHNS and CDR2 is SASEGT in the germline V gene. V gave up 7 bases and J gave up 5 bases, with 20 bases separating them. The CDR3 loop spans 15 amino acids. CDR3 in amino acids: CASILDQPGVYGYTF. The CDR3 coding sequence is TGTGCCAGCATTCTTGATCAGCCAGGGGTTTATGGCTACACCTTC.

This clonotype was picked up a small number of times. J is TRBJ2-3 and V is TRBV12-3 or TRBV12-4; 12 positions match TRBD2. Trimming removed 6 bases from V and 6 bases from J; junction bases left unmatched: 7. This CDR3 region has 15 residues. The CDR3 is CASSRLAGAPDTQYF. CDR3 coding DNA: TGTGCCAGCAGCCGACTAGCGGGGGCCCCGGATACGCAGTATTTT.

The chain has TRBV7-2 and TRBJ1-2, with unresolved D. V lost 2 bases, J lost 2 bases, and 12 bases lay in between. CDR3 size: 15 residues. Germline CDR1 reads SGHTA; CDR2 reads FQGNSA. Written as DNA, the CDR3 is TGTGCCAGCAGCTTAATTGAGTACAGCAACTATGGCTACACCTTC. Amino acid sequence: CASSLIEYSNYGYTF. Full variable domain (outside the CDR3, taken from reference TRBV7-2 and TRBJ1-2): GAGVSQSPSNKVTEKGKDVELRCDPISGHTALYWYRQSLGQGLEFLIYFQGNSAPDKSGLPSDRFSAERTGGSVSTLTIQRTQQEDSAVYLCASSLIEYSNYGYTFGSGTRLTVV.

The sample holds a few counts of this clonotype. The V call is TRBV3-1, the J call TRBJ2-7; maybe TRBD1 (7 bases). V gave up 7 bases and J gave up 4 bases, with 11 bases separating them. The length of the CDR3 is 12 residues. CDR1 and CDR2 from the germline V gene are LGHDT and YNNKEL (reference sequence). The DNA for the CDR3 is TGTGCCAGCACCGCAGGGGGGTACGAGCAGTACTTC. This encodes CASTAGGYEQYF.

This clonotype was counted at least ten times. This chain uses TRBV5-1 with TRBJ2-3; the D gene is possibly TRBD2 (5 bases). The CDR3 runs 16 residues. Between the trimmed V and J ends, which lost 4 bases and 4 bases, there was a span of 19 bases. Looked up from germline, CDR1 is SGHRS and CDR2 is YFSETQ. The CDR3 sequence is CASSRDALGIADTQYF. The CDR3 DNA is TGCGCCAGCAGCAGAGACGCACTAGGGATCGCAGATACGCAGTATTTT.

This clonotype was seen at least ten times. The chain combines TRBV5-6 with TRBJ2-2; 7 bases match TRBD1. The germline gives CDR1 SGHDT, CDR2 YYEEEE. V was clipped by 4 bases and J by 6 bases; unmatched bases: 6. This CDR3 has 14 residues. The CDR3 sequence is CASSRQGDPGELFF. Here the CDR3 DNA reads TGTGCCAGCAGCCGACAGGGCGACCCCGGGGAGCTGTTTTTT.

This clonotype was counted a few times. The CDR3 coding sequence is TGCAGTGCCCCCCAAAAGGGGGCCTACGAGCAGTACTTC. Amino acids: CSAPQKGAYEQYF. The chain has TRBV20-1 and TRBJ2-7, with D possibly being TRBD1 (6 bases). The CDR3 extends over 13 amino acids. The V end was cut by 6 bases, the J end by 2 bases, with 14 bases between. Germline CDR1 reads DFQATT; CDR2 reads SNEGSKA (reference sequence).

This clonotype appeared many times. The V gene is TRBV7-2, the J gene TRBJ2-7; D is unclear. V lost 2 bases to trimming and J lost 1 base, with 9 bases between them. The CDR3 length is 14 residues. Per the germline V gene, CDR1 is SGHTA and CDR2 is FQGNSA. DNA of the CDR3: TGTGCCAGCAGCTTAAAAATGGGGTCCTACGAGCAGTACTTC. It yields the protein CASSLKMGSYEQYF.

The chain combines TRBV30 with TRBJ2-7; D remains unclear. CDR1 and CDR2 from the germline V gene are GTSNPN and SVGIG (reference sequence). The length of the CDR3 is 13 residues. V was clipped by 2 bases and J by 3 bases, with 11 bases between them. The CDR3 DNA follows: TGTGCCTGGAGTAAAAGATCTATCTACGAGCAGTACTTC. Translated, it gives CAWSKRSIYEQYF.

CDR3 residues: CSVFQETQYF. The CDR3 nucleotides read TGCAGCGTTTTCCAAGAGACCCAGTACTTC. The genes are TRBV29-1 and TRBJ2-5; D remains ambiguous. The V end lost 5 bases, the J end lost 1 base, and 2 bases lay between the germline ends. Germline V gene lookup returns CDR1 SQVTM and CDR2 ANQGSEA. The CDR3 contains 10 residues.

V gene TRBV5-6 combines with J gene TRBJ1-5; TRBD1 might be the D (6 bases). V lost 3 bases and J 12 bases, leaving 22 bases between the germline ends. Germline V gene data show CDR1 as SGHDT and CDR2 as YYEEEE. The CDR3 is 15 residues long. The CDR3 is CASSSTGSAIWGQHF. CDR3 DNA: TGTGCCAGCAGCTCGACAGGTTCCGCAATTTGGGGCCAGCATTTT.

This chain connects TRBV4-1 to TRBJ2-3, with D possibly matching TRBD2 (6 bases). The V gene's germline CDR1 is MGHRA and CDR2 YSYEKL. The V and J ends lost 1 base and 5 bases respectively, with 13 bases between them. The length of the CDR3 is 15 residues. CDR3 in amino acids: CASSQVAGTVDTQYF. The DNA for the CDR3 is TGCGCCAGCAGCCAAGTGGCGGGAACGGTAGATACGCAGTATTTT.